What follows is one T cell receptor (beta chain) and its context. TCRdb's copy holds only in-frame clones and misses some; the assay was immunoSEQ multiplex PCR. The profile covers approximately 98,000 clones, with 80% to 90% appearing a single time and 20% taken by the ten largest. Germline V gene data show CDR1 as MNHEY and CDR2 as SVGAGI. The J segment lost 6 bases and the V segment lost 2 bases, leaving 8 bases of the junction unmatched. This CDR3 has 15 residues. The data were taken from a study of PD-1 blockade in classical Hodgkin lymphoma. All patients experienced relapse after autologous stem cell transplantation, and brentuximab vedotin exposure was variable.

This TCR was sampled from a human donor with classical Hodgkin lymphoma. The chain uses TRBV6-5 and TRBJ1-2, with 8 positions matching TRBD1. Sequenced here: peripheral blood mononuclear cells (PBMCs), sampled before the second cycle of nivolumab. CDR3: CASSYRLDREDGYTF. For the CDR3, the DNA is TGTGCCAGCAGTTACCGGCTGGACAGGGAGGATGGCTACACCTTC.